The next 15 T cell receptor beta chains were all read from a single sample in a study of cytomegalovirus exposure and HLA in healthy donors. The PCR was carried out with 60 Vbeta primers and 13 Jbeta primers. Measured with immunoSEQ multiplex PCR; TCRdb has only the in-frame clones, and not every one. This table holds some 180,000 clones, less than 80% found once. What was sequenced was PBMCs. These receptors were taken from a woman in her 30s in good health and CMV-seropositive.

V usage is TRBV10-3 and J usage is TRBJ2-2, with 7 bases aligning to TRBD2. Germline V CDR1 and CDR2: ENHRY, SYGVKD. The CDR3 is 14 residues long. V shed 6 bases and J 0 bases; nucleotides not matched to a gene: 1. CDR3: CAISGTTNTGELFF. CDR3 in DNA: TGTGCCATCAGCGGGACTACGAACACCGGGGAGCTGTTTTTT.

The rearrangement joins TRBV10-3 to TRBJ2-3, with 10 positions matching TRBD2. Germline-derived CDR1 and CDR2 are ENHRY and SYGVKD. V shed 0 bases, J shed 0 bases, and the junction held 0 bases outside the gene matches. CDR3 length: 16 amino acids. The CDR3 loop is CAISESAGGSTDTQYF. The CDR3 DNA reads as TGTGCCATCAGTGAGTCAGCGGGGGGGAGCACAGATACGCAGTATTTT.

The CDR3 nucleotides are TGTGCCAGCAGTTCCCTGAGACAGACGAGGTTCTTC. Translated, it gives CASSSLRQTRFF. V usage is TRBV6-1 and J usage is TRBJ2-1; D possibly corresponds to TRBD1 (5 bases). CDR1 MNHNS and CDR2 SASEGT come from the germline V gene. This CDR3 is built from 12 residues. Trimming removed 5 bases from V and 15 bases from J, with 17 bases in between.

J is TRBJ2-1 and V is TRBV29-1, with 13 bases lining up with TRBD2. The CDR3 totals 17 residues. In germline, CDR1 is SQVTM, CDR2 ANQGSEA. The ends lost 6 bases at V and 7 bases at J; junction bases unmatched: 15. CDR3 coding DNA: TGCAGCGTGGATGGTACTAGCGGGAGGGCCCCCTGGAATGAGCAGTTCTTC. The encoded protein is CSVDGTSGRAPWNEQFF.

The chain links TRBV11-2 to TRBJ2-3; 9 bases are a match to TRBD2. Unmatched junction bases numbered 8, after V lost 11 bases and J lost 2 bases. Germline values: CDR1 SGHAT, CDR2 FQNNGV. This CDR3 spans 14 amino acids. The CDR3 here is CASRAGGITDTQYF. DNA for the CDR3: TGTGCCTCCAGGGCGGGGGGGATCACAGATACGCAGTATTTT.

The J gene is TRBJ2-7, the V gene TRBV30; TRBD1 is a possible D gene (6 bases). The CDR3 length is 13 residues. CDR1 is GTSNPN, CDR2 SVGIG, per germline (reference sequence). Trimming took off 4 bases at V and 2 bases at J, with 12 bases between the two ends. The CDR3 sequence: CAWNRERTYEQYF. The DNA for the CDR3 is TGTGCCTGGAACAGGGAGCGGACCTACGAGCAGTACTTC.

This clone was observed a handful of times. The CDR3 nucleotides are TGTGCCAGCAGCAAATACACTAGTCCAGACGAGCAGTTCTTC. Translation: CASSKYTSPDEQFF. The chain combines TRBV21-1 with TRBJ2-1; TRBD2, as called in the table, went unchecked against the DNA. TRBV21-1 is given as a pseudogene. The CDR3 length is 14 residues.

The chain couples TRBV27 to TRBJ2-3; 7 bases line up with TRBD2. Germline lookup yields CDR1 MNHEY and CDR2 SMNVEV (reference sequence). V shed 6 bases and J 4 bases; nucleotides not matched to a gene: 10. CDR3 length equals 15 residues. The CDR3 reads CASRPGAGEADTQYF. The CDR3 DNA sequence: TGTGCCAGCAGGCCCGGGGCGGGAGAGGCAGATACGCAGTATTTT.

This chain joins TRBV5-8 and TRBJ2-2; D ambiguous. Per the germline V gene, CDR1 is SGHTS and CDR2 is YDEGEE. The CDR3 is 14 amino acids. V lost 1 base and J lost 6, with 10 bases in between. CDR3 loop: CASSLYSSAGELFF. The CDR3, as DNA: TGTGCCAGCAGCTTGTACAGTTCGGCCGGGGAGCTGTTTTTT.

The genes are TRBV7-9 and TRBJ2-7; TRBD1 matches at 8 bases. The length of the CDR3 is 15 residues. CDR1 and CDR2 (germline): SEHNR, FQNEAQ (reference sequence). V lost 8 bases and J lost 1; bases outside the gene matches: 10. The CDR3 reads CASSPWTGFSYEQYF. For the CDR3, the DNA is TGTGCCAGCTCCCCATGGACAGGGTTTTCCTACGAGCAGTACTTC.

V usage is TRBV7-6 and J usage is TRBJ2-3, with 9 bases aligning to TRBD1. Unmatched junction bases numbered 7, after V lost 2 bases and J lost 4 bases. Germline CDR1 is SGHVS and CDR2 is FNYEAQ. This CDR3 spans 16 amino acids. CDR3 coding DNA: TGTGCCAGCAGCTTACGTCTGGGACAGGGTTCAGATACGCAGTATTTT. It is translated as CASSLRLGQGSDTQYF.

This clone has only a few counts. CDR3 region: CASSLGGARYGYTF. Here the CDR3 DNA reads TGTGCCAGCAGCCTCGGGGGGGCGCGGTATGGCTACACCTTC. This sequence joins TRBV11-2 and TRBJ1-2; possible D gene TRBD1, 6 bases. Germline V gene lookup returns CDR1 SGHAT and CDR2 FQNNGV. The CDR3 runs 14 residues. V was cut by 5 bases and J by 5 bases, with 15 bases left in between.

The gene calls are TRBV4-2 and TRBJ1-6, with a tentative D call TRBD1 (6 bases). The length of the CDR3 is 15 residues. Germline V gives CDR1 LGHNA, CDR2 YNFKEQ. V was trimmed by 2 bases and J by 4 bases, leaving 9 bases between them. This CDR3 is CASSQSGTYNSPLHF. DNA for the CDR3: TGTGCCAGCAGCCAAAGCGGGACATATAATTCACCCCTCCACTTT.

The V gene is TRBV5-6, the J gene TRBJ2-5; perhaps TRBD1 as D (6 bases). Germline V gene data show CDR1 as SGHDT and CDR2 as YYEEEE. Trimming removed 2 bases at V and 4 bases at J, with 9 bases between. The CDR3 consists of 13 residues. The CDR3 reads CASSFGGGETQYF. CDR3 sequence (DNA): TGTGCCAGCAGCTTTGGGGGCGGAGAGACCCAGTACTTC.

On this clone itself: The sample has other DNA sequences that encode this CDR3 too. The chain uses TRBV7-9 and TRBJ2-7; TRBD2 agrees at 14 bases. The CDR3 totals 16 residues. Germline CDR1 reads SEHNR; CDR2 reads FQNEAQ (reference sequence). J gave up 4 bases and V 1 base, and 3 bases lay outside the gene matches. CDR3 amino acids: CASSLVGTSGSYEQYF. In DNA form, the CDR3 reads TGTGCCAGCAGCTTAGTGGGGACTAGCGGGAGTTACGAGCAGTACTTC.